A selection of T cell receptor beta chains follows, all from one sample in a study of T cells in Graves' hyperthyroidism and ophthalmopathy. TCRdb analysed the multiplex PCR reads with MiXCR anew, one entry per CDR3 protein. The sample holds around 250,000 distinct CDR3 sequences, just over 14% seen once. Specimen: blood. The receptors stem from a woman between 35 and 50 years old with Graves' hyperthyroidism that later progressed to Graves' ophthalmopathy. The conserved cysteine and the conserved F or W are not part of the CDR3 here.

>TRBV19|TRBJ2-7
ASSVGLPYEQY
>TRBV28|TRBJ2-5
ASSLGKLASPIYQETQY
>TRBV28|TRBJ1-1
ASSIKRRDTEAF
>TRBV28|TRBJ2-1
ASSLGSYKF
>TRBV5-8|TRBJ2-1
ASRLPRGLAYNEQF
>TRBV5-1|TRBJ2-7
ASSSASGSVYEQY
>TRBV6-1|TRBJ2-1
ATARVYEQF
>TRBV28|TRBJ1-1
ASSELHGTGTTEAF
>TRBV4-1|TRBJ2-5
ASSLGVLYQETQY
>TRBV29-1|TRBJ1-1
SAWGYTEAF
>TRBV28|TRBJ1-5
ASSPRNSNQPQH
>TRBV10-3|TRBJ1-3
AISAGGSGNTIY
>TRBV2|TRBJ2-7
ASSIRTSYEQY
>TRBV7-2|TRBJ1-2
ASSLSPGTDYGYT
>TRBV2|TRBJ2-1
ASSGLAAYNEQF
>TRBV2|TRBJ2-5
ASRLVTRWTSGFFQETQY
>TRBV6-1|TRBJ2-1
ASKGVSYNEQF
>TRBV11-2|TRBJ1-4
ASSLGLAEKLF
>TRBV19|TRBJ2-3
ASSRWGTTTDTQY
>TRBV11-1|TRBJ2-5
ASSKRQGGPQETQY
>TRBV9|TRBJ1-1
ASSQLKNTEAF
>TRBV25-1|TRBJ2-2
ASSPDLLNTGELF
>TRBV6-1|TRBJ2-5
ASSFIAGQGVETQD
>TRBV12-3/TRBV12-4|TRBJ1-1
ASSVGTGRAF
>TRBV7-3|TRBJ2-5
ASSLTQGRGETQY
>TRBV5-1|TRBJ2-2
ASGPRQGAAGELF
>TRBV27|TRBJ1-6
ASSLAANSPLH
>TRBV20-1|TRBJ2-2
SARGQLSELF
>TRBV30|TRBJ1-4
AWSVVGAVEKLF
>TRBV5-1|TRBJ1-3
ASSLALGSGNTIY
>TRBV19|TRBJ1-3
ASTRDRGAGNTIY
>TRBV27|TRBJ1-1
ASSPRNRLNTEAF
>TRBV24-1|TRBJ2-1
ATSQTTTKF
>TRBV11-1|TRBJ2-3
ASSQGQGSTDTQY
>TRBV9|TRBJ1-1
ASAVHRNTEAF
>TRBV29-1|TRBJ2-3
SVAGQRAGDTQY
>TRBV4-1|TRBJ1-5
ASSQPSWGRTNSNQPQH
>TRBV5-6|TRBJ2-7
ASSVDIAYEQY
>TRBV12-3/TRBV12-4|TRBJ2-1
ASSLAESYNEQF
>TRBV28|TRBJ1-4
ASSSYRTGDEKLF
>TRBV7-9|TRBJ1-4
ASSLVRPGATNEKLF
>TRBV3-1|TRBJ1-1
ASSLGGFTEAF
>TRBV28|TRBJ2-5
ASSLTSRETQY
>TRBV2|TRBJ2-1
ASSEIVNEQF
>TRBV7-8|TRBJ1-1
ASSPFQGMNTEAF
>TRBV3-1|TRBJ2-2
ASSQGPTNTGELF
>TRBV27|TRBJ2-7
ASSSYRQGVGEQY
>TRBV3-1|TRBJ2-4
ASSQRTGGTKNIQY